The clone carrying this TCR beta chain was found many times. Antigen: not known. TCR cDNA molecules each carried a unique molecular identifier. MiXCR, applied by TCRdb to the 5' RACE reads, yields one record per CDR3 protein. The sample lists fewer than 60,000 distinct CDR3 sequences, under 8% occurring once. This entry is derived from a study of spatial heterogeneity in lung cancer. Study-wide context: Sequences of the beta chain were consistently detected in greater numbers than alpha-chain sequences. Unique TCR and UMI combinations averaged more than ten appearances each in raw reads.

The V end lost 6 bases, the J end lost 2 bases, and 4 bases lay between the germline ends. The CDR3 covers 11 residues. Broader study findings: Ubiquitous, expanded tumor-derived TCRs were more frequently observed in blood at resection than at follow-up.

Time point given: blood at routine non-recurrence follow-up after resection. The input material, whole RNA from tumor, nontumor lung or frozen PBMC, was sequenced unsorted. The sequence was collected from a female donor with early-stage non-small cell lung cancer. This sample comprised PBMCs, obtained at follow-up. This chain uses TRBV12-3 or TRBV12-4 with TRBJ2-5; D call uncertain. The CDR3 region is CASSRQETQYF. The CDR3 coding sequence is TGTGCCAGCAGCCGACAAGAGACCCAGTACTTC.